What follows are 14 T cell receptor beta chains derived from one specimen sequenced in a study of blood T cell repertoires in COVID-19. Profiled with immunoSEQ multiplex PCR; TCRdb holds only in-frame clones, not every one. Altogether about 280,000 clones are present, approximately 90% being singletons, with the ten largest covering about 4%. Sequencing was done on a sample of PBMCs or T cells enriched from blood (not recorded which). The source is a woman aged 25 to 39 with acute COVID-19.

This clone was counted once. CDR3 nucleotide sequence: TGTGCCAGCAGTATCGGGGTAGCGGGCTCCTACGAGCAGTACTTC. Translating it yields CASSIGVAGSYEQYF. The rearrangement links TRBV28 to TRBJ2-7; TRBD2 matches at 7 bases. Unmatched junction bases numbered 7, after V lost 5 bases and J lost 0 bases. In germline, CDR1 is MDHEN, CDR2 SYDVKM. The CDR3 runs to 15 residues. The full variable domain, with the rest looked up from reference TRBV28 and TRBJ2-7, is DVKVTQSSRYLVKRTGEKVFLECVQDMDHENMFWYRQDPGLGLRLIYFSYDVKMKEKGDIPEGYSVSREKKERFSLILESASTNQTSMYLCASSIGVAGSYEQYFGPGTRLTVT.

The chain is built from TRBV19 and TRBJ2-3; D remains unclear. Deletions cut 6 bases from V and 4 bases from J, with 17 bases between. The CDR3 contains 15 residues. The germline CDR1 and CDR2 sequences are LNHDA and SQIVND (reference sequence). CDR3 protein: CASSRTSPSADTQYF. DNA for the CDR3: TGTGCCAGTAGCCGAACCTCTCCCTCGGCAGATACGCAGTATTTT.

The chain recombines TRBV28 with TRBJ2-5, with D maybe TRBD1 (6 bases). Per germline, CDR1 MDHEN and CDR2 SYDVKM. CDR3 length: 14 residues. Trimming stripped 5 bases from V and 2 bases from J, with 12 bases between. The CDR3 DNA follows: TGTGCCAGCAGTACCGACAGGATTCAAGAGACCCAGTACTTC. It codes for CASSTDRIQETQYF.

This rearrangement joins TRBV4-2 to TRBJ2-1; a possible D gene is TRBD1 (5 bases). The CDR3 is 15 amino acids. Germline CDR1 LGHNA, CDR2 YNFKEQ. V lost 2 bases and J 8 bases, leaving 16 bases between the germline ends. DNA of the CDR3: TGTGCCAGCAGCCAACCTGACTGGGGCGCGTATGAGCAGTTCTTC. This encodes CASSQPDWGAYEQFF.

The chain carries TRBV28 and TRBJ2-4; 14 bases are a match to TRBD2. The CDR3 runs to 19 residues. CDR1 and CDR2 (germline): MDHEN, SYDVKM. V shed 4 bases, J shed 2 bases, and the junction held 10 bases outside the gene matches. The CDR3 region is CASSYRGLAGEVTKNIQYF. As DNA, the CDR3 is TGTGCCAGCAGTTATCGGGGACTAGCGGGAGAGGTAACCAAAAACATTCAGTACTTC. Based on the CDR3 plus reference TRBV28 and TRBJ2-4, the full variable domain is DVKVTQSSRYLVKRTGEKVFLECVQDMDHENMFWYRQDPGLGLRLIYFSYDVKMKEKGDIPEGYSVSREKKERFSLILESASTNQTSMYLCASSYRGLAGEVTKNIQYFGAGTRLSVL.

This chain links TRBV5-1 with TRBJ2-1; weak D call: TRBD2 (6 bases). Trimming cost V 2 bases and J 3 bases, with 18 bases left between them. CDR1 is SGHRS, CDR2 YFSETQ, per germline. The CDR3 sequence is 17 residues long. CDR3 region: CASSFPPIAEDYNEQFF. CDR3 in DNA: TGCGCCAGCAGCTTTCCCCCCATAGCGGAGGACTACAATGAGCAGTTCTTC.

V and J are TRBV7-8 and TRBJ2-7; 9 bases fit TRBD1. The CDR3 covers 15 residues. The germline V gene has CDR1 SGHVS and CDR2 FQNEAQ. Germline trimming cut 5 bases from V and 2 bases from J; bases unmatched to any gene: 7. CDR3 sequence: CASSRRDRDTYEQYF. The CDR3 coding sequence is TGTGCCAGCAGCCGCCGGGACAGGGATACCTACGAGCAGTACTTC.

The chain joins TRBV24-1 to TRBJ2-3; 12 positions agree with TRBD2. Germline V gene lookup returns CDR1 KGHDR and CDR2 SFDVKD. The trim removed 2 bases at V and 8 bases at J, leaving 10 bases unmatched. The CDR3 consists of 17 residues. CDR3 sequence: CATSDSWTSGDLGTQYF. CDR3 bases: TGTGCCACCAGTGATTCCTGGACTAGCGGGGACCTTGGTACGCAGTATTTT.

V gene TRBV5-6 combines with J gene TRBJ2-2, with 10 bases lining up with TRBD2. The CDR3 loop spans 16 amino acids. CDR1 and CDR2 (germline): SGHDT, YYEEEE. Trimming took 4 bases from V and 5 from J; bases not matched to a gene: 8. CDR3: CASSPAGTSVTGELFF. The CDR3 nucleotides read TGTGCCAGCAGCCCTGCTGGGACTAGCGTAACCGGGGAGCTGTTTTTT. Variable domain in full (rest from reference TRBV5-6 and TRBJ2-2): DAGVTQSPTHLIKTRGQQVTLRCSPKSGHDTVSWYQQALGQGPQFIFQYYEEEERQRGNFPDRFSGHQFPNYSSELNVNALLLGDSALYLCASSPAGTSVTGELFFGEGSRLTVL.

This chain joins TRBV30 and TRBJ1-6, with D perhaps matching TRBD1 (5 bases). This CDR3 region has 14 residues. Germline V gene data show CDR1 as GTSNPN and CDR2 as SVGIG (reference sequence). In DNA, the CDR3 is TGTGCGGCAGCCGGGGGGTGGTATAATTCACCCCTCCACTTT. Amino acid sequence: CAAAGGWYNSPLHF. The full variable domain, in which reference TRBV30 and TRBJ1-6 provide the parts outside the CDR3, is SQTIHQWPATLVQPVGSPLSLECTVEGTSNPNLYWYRQAAGRGLQLLFYSVGIGQISSEVPQNLSASRPQDRQFILSSKKLLLSDSGFYLCAAAGGWYNSPLHFGNGTRLTVT.

CDR3 DNA: TGCGCCAGCAGCCACACTAGCGGGACGATCTACGAGCAGTACTTC. It is translated as CASSHTSGTIYEQYF. The chain combines TRBV5-1 with TRBJ2-7; TRBD2 aligns across 10 bases. The length of the CDR3 is 15 residues. With 4 bases clipped from V and 3 bases from J, the junction kept 7 bases outside the gene matches. CDR1 is SGHRS and CDR2 is YFSETQ in the germline V gene.

V usage is TRBV19 and J usage is TRBJ1-6; unclear D gene. V dropped 0 bases and J dropped 10 bases, with 13 bases sitting between them. CDR3 length: 15 amino acids. Germline loops: CDR1 LNHDA, CDR2 SQIVND (reference sequence). Here the CDR3 DNA reads TGTGCCAGTAGTATAGATGGGCTGGAATACTCACCCCTCCACTTT. Its translation: CASSIDGLEYSPLHF.

The chain is built from TRBV2 and TRBJ1-6; D gene ambiguous. This CDR3 is 16 amino acids long. The germline V and J ends were trimmed by 2 bases and 5 bases, with 13 bases remaining between them. CDR1 is SNHLY and CDR2 is FYNNEI in the germline V gene. The CDR3 reads CASSERQAMNNSPLHF. CDR3 sequence (DNA): TGTGCCAGCAGTGAAAGGCAGGCAATGAATAATTCACCCCTCCACTTT.

This clone was found once. The chain combines TRBV6-5 with TRBJ2-2; D gene ambiguous. The V gene's germline CDR1 is MNHEY and CDR2 SVGAGI. V lost 4 bases and J lost 6, with 9 bases in between. This CDR3 is 13 amino acids long. The CDR3 DNA sequence: TGTGCCAGCAGTTGGAGATCCCCCGGGGAGCTGTTTTTT. Its protein is CASSWRSPGELFF.